This T cell receptor (beta chain) was retrieved from a study of breast tumors, draining lymph nodes, adjacent tissues. Study-level findings and limits: The data were judged consistent with most tumor T cells coming from lymph node and expanding in tumor. The lymph node origin of tumor T cells was framed as consistent with a hypothesis, not demonstrated. Luminal-like breast cancer showed significantly higher tumor–nontumor repertoire similarity than basal-like. Tumors had less TCR diversity than lymph nodes, more than nontumor tissue.

One entry per CDR3 protein, called by TCRdb with MiXCR from the multiplex PCR reads. The sample carries about 100,000 distinct CDR3 sequences, around 21% recorded once. In its sample, this clonotype was seen many times. Antigen specificity is unknown. Axillary draining lymph nodes of breast cancer patients supplied the node samples. The sample taken for sequencing was axillary lymph node tissue. This sequence originates from a female donor with breast cancer. Some clones in this sample may be carry-over from other donors' samples.

CDR3 in amino acids: CASIPGDSYYNEQFF. The CDR3 nucleotides are TGTGCCAGCATTCCGGGGGACTCATACTACAATGAGCAGTTCTTC. The chain combines TRBV6-1 with TRBJ2-1; perhaps TRBD2 as D (6 bases). Germline V lookup: CDR1 MNHNS, CDR2 SASEGT. The CDR3 runs to 15 residues. The germline V and J ends were trimmed by 7 bases and 3 bases, with 16 bases remaining between them.